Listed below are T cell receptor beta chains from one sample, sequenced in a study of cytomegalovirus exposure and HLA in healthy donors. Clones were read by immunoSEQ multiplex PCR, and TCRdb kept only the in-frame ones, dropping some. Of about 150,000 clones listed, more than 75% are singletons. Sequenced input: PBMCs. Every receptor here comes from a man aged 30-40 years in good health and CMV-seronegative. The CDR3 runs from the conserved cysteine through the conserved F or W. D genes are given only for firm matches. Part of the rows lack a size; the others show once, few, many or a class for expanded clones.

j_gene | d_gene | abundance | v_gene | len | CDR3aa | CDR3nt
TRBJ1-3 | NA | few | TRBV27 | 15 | CASRSGGAAGNTIYF | TGTGCCAGCAGGTCAGGAGGGGCGGCTGGAAACACCATATATTTT
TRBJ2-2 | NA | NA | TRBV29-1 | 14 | CSVEDSPNTGELFF | TGCAGCGTTGAAGACAGTCCGAACACCGGGGAGCTGTTTTTT
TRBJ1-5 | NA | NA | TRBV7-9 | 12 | CSSSLVGQPQHF | TGTTCCAGCAGCTTAGTCGGGCAGCCCCAGCATTTT
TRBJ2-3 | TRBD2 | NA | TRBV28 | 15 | CASAWGGREGRTQYF | TGTGCCAGCGCCTGGGGGGGGCGGGAGGGCCGGACGCAGTATTTT
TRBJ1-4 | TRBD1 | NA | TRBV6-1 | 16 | CASSEAGTGGNEKLFF | TGTGCCAGCAGTGAAGCAGGGACAGGTGGTAATGAAAAACTGTTTTTT
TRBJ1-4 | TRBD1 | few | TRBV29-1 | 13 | CSAQTGADEKLFF | TGCAGCGCCCAGACAGGGGCCGATGAAAAACTGTTTTTT
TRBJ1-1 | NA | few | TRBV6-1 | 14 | CASSEGVGGLEAFF | TGTGCCAGCAGTGAAGGGGTAGGAGGGCTTGAAGCTTTCTTT
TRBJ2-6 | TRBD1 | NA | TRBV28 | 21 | CASSFNIIPGTARSGANVLTF | TGTGCCAGCAGCTTTAATATCATTCCCGGGACAGCCCGCTCTGGGGCCAACGTCCTGACTTTC
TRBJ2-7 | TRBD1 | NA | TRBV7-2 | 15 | CASSLVGDRGYEQYF | TGTGCCAGCAGCTTAGTGGGGGACAGGGGATACGAGCAGTACTTC
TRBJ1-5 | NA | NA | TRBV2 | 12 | CASSEQDQPQHF | TGTGCCAGCAGTGAACAGGATCAGCCCCAGCATTTT
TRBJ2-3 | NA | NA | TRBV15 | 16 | CATSSSWGVLQDTQYF | TGTGCCACCAGCAGCTCATGGGGGGTTCTTCAAGATACGCAGTATTTT
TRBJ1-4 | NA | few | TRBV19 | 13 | CASSIQGVEKLFF | TGTGCCAGTAGTATTCAAGGGGTGGAAAAACTGTTTTTT
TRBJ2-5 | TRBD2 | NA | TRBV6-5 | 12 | CASSRQRGTQYF | TGTGCCAGCAGTCGACAGCGGGGGACCCAGTACTTC
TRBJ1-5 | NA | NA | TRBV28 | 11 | CASSLRQSQHF | TGTGCCAGCAGTCTCCGACAGTCCCAGCATTTT
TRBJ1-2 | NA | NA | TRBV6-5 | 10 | CASYGQRYTF | TGTGCCAGCTACGGACAGCGCTACACCTTC
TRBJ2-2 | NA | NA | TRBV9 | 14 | CASSAQGYTGELFF | TGTGCCAGCAGCGCACAGGGTTACACCGGGGAGCTGTTTTTT
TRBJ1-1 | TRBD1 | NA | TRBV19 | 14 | CARFLGQGGTEAFF | TGTGCCAGATTTTTGGGACAGGGGGGCACTGAAGCTTTCTTT
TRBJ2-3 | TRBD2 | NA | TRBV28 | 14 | CASGLKRGTDTQYF | TGTGCCAGCGGCTTGAAGCGGGGAACAGATACGCAGTATTTT